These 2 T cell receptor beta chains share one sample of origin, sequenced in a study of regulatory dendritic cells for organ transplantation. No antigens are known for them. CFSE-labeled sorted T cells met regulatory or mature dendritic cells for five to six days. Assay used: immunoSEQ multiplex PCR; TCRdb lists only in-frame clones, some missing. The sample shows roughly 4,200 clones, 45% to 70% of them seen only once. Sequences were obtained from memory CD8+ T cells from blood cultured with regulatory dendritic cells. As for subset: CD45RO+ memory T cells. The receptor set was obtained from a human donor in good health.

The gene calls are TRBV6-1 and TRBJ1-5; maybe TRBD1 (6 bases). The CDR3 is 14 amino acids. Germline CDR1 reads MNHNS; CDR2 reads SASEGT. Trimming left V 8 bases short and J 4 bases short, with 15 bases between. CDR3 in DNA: TGTGCCAGCGGGAGGGATAGGGGGAATCAGCCCCAGCATTTT. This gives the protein CASGRDRGNQPQHF.

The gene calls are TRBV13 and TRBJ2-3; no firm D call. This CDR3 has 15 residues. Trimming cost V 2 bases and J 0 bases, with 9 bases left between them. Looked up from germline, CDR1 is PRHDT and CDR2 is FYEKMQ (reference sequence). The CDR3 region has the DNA TGTGCCAGCAGCTTAAAAACAGCTAGCACAGATACGCAGTATTTT. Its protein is CASSLKTASTDTQYF. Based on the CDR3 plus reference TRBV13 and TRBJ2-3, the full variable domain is AAGVIQSPRHLIKEKRETATLKCYPIPRHDTVYWYQQGPGQDPQFLISFYEKMQSDKGSIPDRFSAQQFSDYHSELNMSSLELGDSALYFCASSLKTASTDTQYFGPGTRLTVL.